This record covers a single TCR beta chain. The antigen is undetermined. The ends were cut back, 0 bases at V and 1 base at J, with 10 bases in the middle. Looked up from germline, CDR1 is GTSNPN and CDR2 is SVGIG (reference sequence). The length of the CDR3 is 14 residues. This record belongs to a study of shared clonotypes between healthy human individuals. Overall study results and limits: Genetic and exposure-history diversity was limited by the few donors.

Deep-level assay runs were performed. Generated by immunoSEQ multiplex PCR, the TCRdb table keeps only in-frame clones and is missing some. Of more than 400,000 clones in the sample, approximately 78% were seen once. Sequenced input: PBMCs. This rearrangement joins TRBV30 to TRBJ2-7, with D tentatively TRBD2 (6 bases). The TCR sequence derives from a woman aged 40-49 years in good health. Some clones in this sample may be carry-over from other donors' samples. CDR3 sequence reads: CAWSVHAGSYEQYF. CDR3 DNA: TGTGCCTGGAGTGTGCACGCGGGGTCCTACGAGCAGTACTTC.